This T cell receptor beta chain was found in a study of control samples from healthy donors and cancer patients. CDR3 size: 17 residues. CDR1 is MNHEY and CDR2 is SVGEGT in the germline V gene. V was clipped by 2 bases and J by 0 bases, with 11 bases between them. TCRdb keeps only in-frame clones here, not all; method: immunoSEQ multiplex PCR. The sample holds about 170,000 clones; roughly 90% are singletons and the top ten take around 13%. This chain joins TRBV6-2 or TRBV6-3 and TRBJ1-6, with D unresolved. The sequenced sample consisted of blood. The receptor was isolated from a man between 25 and 39 years old in good health. The chain's CDR3 is CASSYGWIGSYNSPLHF. As DNA, the CDR3 is TGTGCCAGCAGTTACGGTTGGATAGGCTCCTATAATTCACCCCTCCACTTT.